This T cell receptor (beta chain) derives from a study of PD-L1 blockade in urothelial cancer. The V and J ends lost 5 bases and 6 bases, in that order; junction bases with no gene match: 14. This CDR3 spans 16 amino acids. The germline gives CDR1 MDHEN, CDR2 SYDVKM. Clones were read by immunoSEQ multiplex PCR, and TCRdb kept only the in-frame ones, dropping some. The table lists about 38,000 clones, 82% of them singletons. The source of this sequence is a man in his 60s with urothelial cancer. This material consisted of PBMCs, taken around atezolizumab (anti-PD-L1) treatment. The V gene is TRBV28, the J gene TRBJ1-1; the match to TRBD1 covers 8 bases. In DNA form, the CDR3 reads TGTGCCAGCAGTGCCCGGACAGGGAAGGGGAGCGCTGAAGCTTTCTTT. Translation: CASSARTGKGSAEAFF.